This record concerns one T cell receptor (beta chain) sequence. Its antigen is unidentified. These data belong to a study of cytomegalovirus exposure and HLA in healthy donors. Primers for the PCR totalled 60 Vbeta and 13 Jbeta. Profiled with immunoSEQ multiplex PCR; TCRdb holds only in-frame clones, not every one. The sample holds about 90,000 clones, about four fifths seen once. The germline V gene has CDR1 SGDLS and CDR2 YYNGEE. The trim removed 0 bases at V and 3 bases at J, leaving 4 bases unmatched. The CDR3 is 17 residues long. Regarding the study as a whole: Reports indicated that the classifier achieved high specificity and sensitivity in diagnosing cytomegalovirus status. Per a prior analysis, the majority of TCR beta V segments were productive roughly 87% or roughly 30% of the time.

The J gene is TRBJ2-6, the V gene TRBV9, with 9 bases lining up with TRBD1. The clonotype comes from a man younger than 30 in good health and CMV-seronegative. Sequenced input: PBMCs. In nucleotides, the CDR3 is TGTGCCAGCAGCGTAGTCGACAGGGGGAGTGGGGCCAACGTCCTGACTTTC. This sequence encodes CASSVVDRGSGANVLTF.